These T cell receptor beta chains were read from a single sample in a study of T cell responses to AZD1222 COVID-19 vaccine. Profiling relied on immunoSEQ multiplex PCR, and the TCRdb table lists in-frame clones only, not all of them. The sample yields approximately 80,000 clones, about nine tenths seen once. Sequencing was performed on peripheral blood, taken 28 days after the second AZD1222 dose. Every receptor here comes from an adult who received the AZD1222 COVID-19 vaccine. The CDR3 runs from the conserved cysteine through the conserved F or W. The order of the fields is V gene, J gene, D gene, clone size, CDR3 DNA, CDR3 protein. The D gene is left open where the match is weak. Rows give clone size only sometimes, using once, few, many, or a class for an expanded clone.

V gene: TRBV10-3
J gene: TRBJ2-7
D gene: TRBD2
clone size: -
CDR3 DNA: TGTGCCATCAGTGAGACGCGGGGGGAAGAGCAGTACTTC
CDR3 protein: CAISETRGEEQYF

V gene: TRBV4-3
J gene: TRBJ1-6
D gene: -
clone size: -
CDR3 DNA: TGCGCCAGCAGCCAAGTATTTAATCCAACGGGGAGAGCTAATTCACCCCTCCACTTT
CDR3 protein: CASSQVFNPTGRANSPLHF

V gene: TRBV7-3
J gene: TRBJ1-1
D gene: TRBD1
clone size: -
CDR3 DNA: TGTGCCAGCAGCTTAGACCCCTCCGGGACAGGGTTGAACACTGAAGCTTTCTTT
CDR3 protein: CASSLDPSGTGLNTEAFF

V gene: TRBV11-1
J gene: TRBJ2-5
D gene: TRBD1
clone size: -
CDR3 DNA: TGTGCCAGCAGCCCGCGACAGGGCAAGACAGAGACCCAGTACTTC
CDR3 protein: CASSPRQGKTETQYF

V gene: TRBV7-7
J gene: TRBJ2-3
D gene: -
clone size: -
CDR3 DNA: TGTGCCAGCAGCCCTTTGGCGGGACATAGCACAGATACGCAGTATTTT
CDR3 protein: CASSPLAGHSTDTQYF

V gene: TRBV2
J gene: TRBJ2-7
D gene: TRBD1
clone size: -
CDR3 DNA: TGTGCCAGCAGGTCAGGGGGCGACGAGCAGTACTTC
CDR3 protein: CASRSGGDEQYF

V gene: TRBV23-1
J gene: TRBJ1-2
D gene: -
clone size: -
CDR3 DNA: TGCGCCAGCAAATCGTCCCGTGGGCAGTCCTATGGCTACACCTTC
CDR3 protein: CASKSSRGQSYGYTF

V gene: TRBV7-8
J gene: TRBJ1-6
D gene: -
clone size: -
CDR3 DNA: TGTGCCAGCAGCTTAACCAATAATTATAATTCACCCCTCCACTTT
CDR3 protein: CASSLTNNYNSPLHF

V gene: TRBV2
J gene: TRBJ2-1
D gene: -
clone size: -
CDR3 DNA: TGTGCCAGCAGACTAGCACTGAATTCCTACAATGAGCAGTTCTTC
CDR3 protein: CASRLALNSYNEQFF

V gene: TRBV18
J gene: TRBJ1-2
D gene: -
clone size: -
CDR3 DNA: TGTGCCAGCTCCCCTGGGCCAGGGGATTATGGCTACACCTTC
CDR3 protein: CASSPGPGDYGYTF

V gene: TRBV30
J gene: TRBJ1-5
D gene: -
clone size: -
CDR3 DNA: TGTGCCTGGAGTGGGTCTACAGGGTTAAGCAATCAGCCCCAGCATTTT
CDR3 protein: CAWSGSTGLSNQPQHF

V gene: TRBV6-5
J gene: TRBJ2-1
D gene: TRBD1
clone size: -
CDR3 DNA: TGTGCCAGCAGGGGGACAGCCTACAATGAGCAGTTCTTC
CDR3 protein: CASRGTAYNEQFF

V gene: TRBV9
J gene: TRBJ1-2
D gene: -
clone size: few
CDR3 DNA: TGTGCCAGCAGCGTAGAGATGACAGCCCTTAACTATGGCTACACCTTC
CDR3 protein: CASSVEMTALNYGYTF

V gene: TRBV23-1
J gene: TRBJ1-6
D gene: -
clone size: -
CDR3 DNA: TGCGCCAAGCCCACTCCGCTCCACTTT
CDR3 protein: CAKPTPLHF

V gene: TRBV6-5
J gene: TRBJ1-3
D gene: -
clone size: -
CDR3 DNA: TGTGCCAGCAGTTACGAGGGGGGAGGATCTGGAAACACCATATATTTT
CDR3 protein: CASSYEGGGSGNTIYF

V gene: TRBV7-9
J gene: TRBJ2-7
D gene: -
clone size: -
CDR3 DNA: TGTGCCAGCAGCCCCCGACAGGAGTCCTACGAGCAGTACTTC
CDR3 protein: CASSPRQESYEQYF

V gene: TRBV6-2/TRBV6-3
J gene: TRBJ1-2
D gene: -
clone size: -
CDR3 DNA: TGTGCCAGCAGTTACCAGGTCGGCTTTGGCTACACCTTC
CDR3 protein: CASSYQVGFGYTF

V gene: TRBV27
J gene: TRBJ1-4
D gene: -
clone size: -
CDR3 DNA: TGTGCCAGCAGCTTTTTGGAGGATGGGGCAGGAAAACTGTTTTTT
CDR3 protein: CASSFLEDGAGKLFF

V gene: TRBV6-5
J gene: TRBJ1-2
D gene: -
clone size: -
CDR3 DNA: TGTGCCAGCAGTTACCGGGACACAGATGGCTACACCTTC
CDR3 protein: CASSYRDTDGYTF

V gene: TRBV4-3
J gene: TRBJ2-7
D gene: TRBD1
clone size: -
CDR3 DNA: TGCGCCAGCAGCCGGGGGACAGATGCCTACGAGCAGTACTTC
CDR3 protein: CASSRGTDAYEQYF

V gene: TRBV12-3/TRBV12-4
J gene: TRBJ2-7
D gene: -
clone size: -
CDR3 DNA: TGTGCCAGCAGTCTCGGGCAGGGCTCCGAGCAGTACTTC
CDR3 protein: CASSLGQGSEQYF

V gene: TRBV7-9
J gene: TRBJ1-6
D gene: TRBD1
clone size: -
CDR3 DNA: TGTGCCAGCAGCTTAGGGGATCCGGGACAGAGATACTTT
CDR3 protein: CASSLGDPGQRYF

V gene: TRBV3-1/TRBV3-2
J gene: TRBJ1-4
D gene: -
clone size: -
CDR3 DNA: TGTGCCAGCAGCCAAAGAGGAACTAATGAAAAACTGTTTTTT
CDR3 protein: CASSQRGTNEKLFF

V gene: TRBV6-1
J gene: TRBJ1-5
D gene: -
clone size: once
CDR3 DNA: TGTGCCAGCAGTGAAGGGAGGTATAGCAATCAGCCCCAGCATTTT
CDR3 protein: CASSEGRYSNQPQHF